The 26 T cell receptor beta chains reported below all come from one sample, sequenced in a study of blood T cells in healthy people across ages. With a J-beta primer mix and a sample-barcoded 5' primer, a second PCR ran about 7 to 12 cycles. MiXCR was run by TCRdb on the 5' RACE reads, yielding one entry per CDR3 protein. The repertoire holds roughly 2 million distinct CDR3 sequences, with around half as singletons. Input material: blood. All receptors derive from a woman aged 35 to 49 in good health.

This clonotype was observed a single time. One end of the junction fails to match germline, which may point to a read error. J is TRBJ2-5 and V is TRBV27, with TRBD2 matching 8 bases. The J call is uncertain, as TRBJ2-7 better fits the DNA end. CDR1 MNHEY and CDR2 SMNVEV come from the germline V gene (reference sequence). This CDR3 has 17 amino acids. The chain's CDR3 is CASSFGLAGTSSHEQYF. DNA of the CDR3: TGTGCCAGCAGTTTTGGGCTAGCGGGCACGAGCTCCCACGAGCAGTACTTC.

This sequence joins TRBV10-3 and TRBJ2-1; possibly TRBD2 for D (5 bases). Germline V gene lookup returns CDR1 ENHRY and CDR2 SYGVKD. The CDR3 runs 14 residues. The V end lost 7 bases, the J end lost 0 bases, and 10 bases lay between the germline ends. This CDR3 is CAIKAESSYNEQFF. The CDR3, as DNA: TGTGCCATCAAAGCGGAAAGCTCCTACAATGAGCAGTTCTTC.

This rearrangement joins TRBV20-1 to TRBJ2-3; 7 bases map to TRBD2. Germline assignment: CDR1 DFQATT and CDR2 SNEGSKA (reference sequence). V shed 4 bases, J shed 1 base, and the junction held 8 bases outside the gene matches. The CDR3 totals 15 residues. Written as DNA, the CDR3 is TGCAGTGCTACTCTAACTAGCGACCGCACAGATACGCAGTATTTT. As protein: CSATLTSDRTDTQYF.

The gene calls are TRBV7-2 and TRBJ1-5; unclear D gene. The germline V gene encodes CDR1 SGHTA and CDR2 FQGNSA. Trimming removed 6 bases at V and 4 bases at J, with 10 bases between. The CDR3 is made up of 13 amino acids. CDR3 amino acids: CASSPPGNQPQHF. Here the CDR3 DNA reads TGTGCCAGCAGTCCCCCGGGGAATCAGCCCCAGCATTTT.

For the CDR3, the DNA is TGCGCCAGCAAGGAGGGTTTCGAGCAGTACTTC. Translated: CASKEGFEQYF. The chain links TRBV10-2 to TRBJ2-7; a possible D gene is TRBD2 (6 bases). There are 11 residues in the CDR3. V lost 7 bases and J 6 bases, leaving 10 bases between the germline ends. CDR1 and CDR2 (germline): WSHSY, SAAADI.

V and J are TRBV25-1 and TRBJ1-2; D is possibly TRBD1 (5 bases). The ends were cut back, 2 bases at V and 2 bases at J, with 9 bases in the middle. Germline V gene sequence: CDR1 MGHDK, CDR2 SYGVNS. CDR3 length: 14 residues. The CDR3 DNA reads as TGTGCCAGCAGTGAAAAGGGGAGCAACTATGGCTACACCTTC. Translated: CASSEKGSNYGYTF.

This clonotype occurred a few times. V usage is TRBV6-5 and J usage is TRBJ2-7, with 10 bases matching TRBD2. V shed 7 bases, J shed 2 bases, and the junction held 11 bases outside the gene matches. Per the germline V gene, CDR1 is MNHEY and CDR2 is SVGAGI. CDR3 length: 16 residues. CDR3 nucleotides: TGTGCCAGCACCAAAATGACTAGCGGGCGCACCTACGAGCAGTACTTC. Translating it yields CASTKMTSGRTYEQYF.

The chain is built from TRBV15 and TRBJ2-3; the match to TRBD2 covers 11 bases. CDR3 length: 16 residues. V trimming: 8 bases; J trimming: 0 bases; junction bases outside the gene matches: 7. CDR1 is LNHNV, CDR2 YYDKDF, per germline (reference sequence). CDR3 nucleotide sequence: TGTGCCACCGCGACTAGCGGGGTCCTTAGCACAGATACGCAGTATTTT. Its translation: CATATSGVLSTDTQYF.

CDR3 residues: CASSLVEGLNYGYTF. As DNA, the CDR3 is TGTGCCAGCAGTTTAGTCGAAGGCCTCAACTATGGCTACACCTTC. The chain uses TRBV12-3 or TRBV12-4 and TRBJ1-2; D ambiguous. V was cut by 1 base and J by 2 bases, with 11 bases left in between. The CDR3 totals 15 residues.

V and J are TRBV7-2 and TRBJ2-7; the D is unclear. This CDR3 spans 13 amino acids. Germline lookup yields CDR1 SGHTA and CDR2 FQGNSA. V shed 5 bases and J shed 3 bases, with 11 bases lying between them. CDR3 region: CASSVVPNYEQYF. The DNA for the CDR3 is TGTGCCAGCAGCGTAGTGCCCAACTACGAGCAGTACTTC.

The rearrangement links TRBV15 to TRBJ1-1; D is perhaps TRBD1 (5 bases). With 0 bases removed from V and 2 bases from J, the gap between germline ends came to 13 bases. The length of the CDR3 is 16 residues. Germline CDR1 and CDR2: LNHNV and YYDKDF (reference sequence). The CDR3 reads CATSRDLGPGNTEAFF. The CDR3 DNA reads as TGTGCCACCAGCAGAGATTTGGGACCGGGAAACACTGAAGCTTTCTTT.

The genes are TRBV2 and TRBJ2-1; the D is unclear. The V end lost 1 base, the J end lost 8 bases, and 15 bases lay between the germline ends. Germline-derived CDR1 and CDR2 are SNHLY and FYNNEI. This CDR3 region has 15 residues. This CDR3 is CASSEVGMNTDEQFF. DNA for the CDR3: TGTGCCAGCAGTGAAGTGGGAATGAACACCGATGAGCAGTTCTTC.

The chain combines TRBV6-2 or TRBV6-3 with TRBJ2-2, with TRBD1 matching 7 bases. The CDR3 is 17 amino acids. Germline V gives CDR1 MNHEY, CDR2 SVGEGT. V trimming: 5 bases; J trimming: 4 bases; junction bases outside the gene matches: 13. For the CDR3, the DNA is TGTGCCAGCAGTCGTGTTAACAGGGGCCCCGCCACCGGGGAGCTGTTTTTT. Translated, it gives CASSRVNRGPATGELFF.

There are a few counts of this clonotype. This rearrangement joins TRBV6-6 to TRBJ2-1, with 8 bases aligning to TRBD1. This CDR3 comprises 15 residues. Germline values: CDR1 MNHNY, CDR2 SVGAGI (reference sequence). V was pared by 7 bases and J by 7 bases, with 12 bases of the junction left unmatched. In nucleotides, the CDR3 is TGTGCCAGCACCCCGGACAGGGCCCCCTTAAATGAGCAGTTCTTC. As protein: CASTPDRAPLNEQFF.

This clonotype was seen a few times. The chain uses TRBV29-1 and TRBJ2-3; TRBD1 matches at 8 bases. The CDR3 contains 13 residues. V dropped 5 bases and J dropped 3; count of bases not matched to a gene: 4. Germline CDR1 is SQVTM and CDR2 is ANQGSEA. The CDR3 loop is CSVLTGVTDTQYF. CDR3 DNA sequence: TGCAGCGTTTTGACAGGGGTGACAGATACGCAGTATTTT.

CDR3 sequence: CASSKDLGSPLHF. For the CDR3, the DNA is TGTGCCAGCAGCAAAGATTTAGGATCACCCCTCCACTTT. This chain uses TRBV21-1 with TRBJ1-6. TRBV21-1 constitutes a pseudogene. The CDR3 extends over 13 amino acids.

This rearrangement joins TRBV12-3 or TRBV12-4 to TRBJ2-1, with D perhaps matching TRBD1 or TRBD2 (5 bases each). This CDR3 is built from 16 residues. Trimming left V 6 bases short and J 3 bases short, with 18 bases between. The CDR3 nucleotides read TGTGCCAGCAGCATTTCCGGGACCCCAATCTACAATGAGCAGTTCTTC. Its translation: CASSISGTPIYNEQFF.

The rearrangement uses TRBV3-1 and TRBJ2-3; TRBD2 might be the D (6 bases). Germline CDR1 reads LGHDT; CDR2 reads YNNKEL (reference sequence). Trimming pared 0 bases from V and 3 bases from J, leaving 22 bases between. The CDR3 runs to 19 residues. The CDR3 bases are TGTGCCAGCAGCCAAGATCGAGCGGGTGTCCGCCCAACAACAGATACGCAGTATTTT. Protein: CASSQDRAGVRPTTDTQYF.

This clonotype was observed a handful of times. The rearrangement uses TRBV20-1 and TRBJ1-5; 9 bases are shared with TRBD1. V lost 3 bases to trimming and J lost 5 bases; unmatched junction nucleotides: 2. The CDR3 loop spans 13 amino acids. Germline CDR1 DFQATT, CDR2 SNEGSKA (reference sequence). CDR3 sequence: CSARGDRDQPQHF. The CDR3 DNA sequence: TGCAGTGCTAGGGGGGACAGGGATCAGCCCCAGCATTTT.

This clonotype was seen only a few times. V gene TRBV7-2 combines with J gene TRBJ2-6; 7 bases line up with TRBD1. The CDR3 length is 18 residues. CDR1 is SGHTA, CDR2 FQGNSA, per germline. The V gene end was trimmed by 7 bases and the J gene end by 1 base; junction bases not matched to a gene: 13. CDR3 sequence: CASTLTGILNSGANVLTF. In DNA, the CDR3 is TGTGCCAGCACCTTGACAGGGATTCTAAATTCTGGGGCCAACGTCCTGACTTTC.

The V and J genes are TRBV27 and TRBJ2-3; D is unclear. Trimming pared 0 bases from V and 1 base from J, leaving 8 bases between. The germline CDR1 and CDR2 sequences are MNHEY and SMNVEV (reference sequence). This CDR3 region has 15 residues. CDR3 sequence: CASSLSPRGTDTQYF. The CDR3, as DNA: TGTGCCAGCAGTTTATCCCCCCGCGGCACAGATACGCAGTATTTT.

This clonotype was counted only a few times. V gene TRBV4-2 combines with J gene TRBJ2-1, with 8 bases aligning to TRBD1. Germline V gene sequence: CDR1 LGHNA, CDR2 YNFKEQ. This CDR3 is built from 18 residues. Germline trimming cut 0 bases from V and 5 bases from J; bases unmatched to any gene: 12. This CDR3 is CASSQDDRWQGANNEQFF. CDR3 sequence (DNA): TGTGCCAGCAGCCAAGATGATAGGTGGCAGGGGGCTAACAATGAGCAGTTCTTC.

The chain has TRBV18 and TRBJ1-1; the match to TRBD1 covers 9 bases. CDR3 length: 16 amino acids. The V gene end was trimmed by 3 bases and the J gene end by 1 base; junction bases not matched to a gene: 6. Germline V gene sequence: CDR1 KGHSH, CDR2 LQKENI. Here the CDR3 reads CASSPKPGQGNTEAFF. DNA of the CDR3: TGTGCCAGCTCACCGAAACCGGGACAGGGGAACACTGAAGCTTTCTTT. The full variable domain, completed using reference TRBV18 and TRBJ1-1, is NAGVMQNPRHLVRRRGQEARLRCSPMKGHSHVYWYRQLPEEGLKFMVYLQKENIIDESGMPKERFSAEFPKEGPSILRIQQVVRGDSAAYFCASSPKPGQGNTEAFFGQGTRLTVV.

This clonotype was observed once. The chain uses TRBV24-1 and TRBJ2-4, with 9 bases lining up with TRBD2. The J call may be incorrect, as the DNA end agrees better with TRBJ2-5. The CDR3 runs to 15 residues. CDR1 and CDR2 from the germline V gene are KGHDR and SFDVKD. Here the CDR3 reads CATSYPSGDRETQYF. The CDR3 bases are TGTGCCACCAGTTACCCTAGCGGGGATCGAGAGACCCAGTACTTC.

In this sample, this clonotype turned up a few times. The CDR3 DNA is TGTGCCAGCAGACCGGGACACACCTCTGGGGCCAACGTCCTGACTTTC. Protein product: CASRPGHTSGANVLTF. J is TRBJ2-6 and V is TRBV27; TRBD1 might be the D (6 bases). Germline V gives CDR1 MNHEY, CDR2 SMNVEV (reference sequence). CDR3 length: 16 amino acids. V was trimmed by 6 bases and J by 0 bases, leaving 12 bases between them.

This clonotype was counted a few times. J is TRBJ2-4 and V is TRBV20-1; maybe TRBD2 (5 bases). The DNA end lines up better with TRBJ2-7; the J call may be wrong. The CDR3 runs 15 residues. CDR1 is DFQATT, CDR2 SNEGSKA, per germline (reference sequence). The CDR3 protein is CSARDLRRADYEQYF. The CDR3 DNA reads as TGCAGTGCTAGAGATCTGCGGCGGGCGGACTACGAGCAGTACTTC.